The TCR beta chain described here comes from a study of T-cell memory formation after mild COVID-19. Looking at the study overall: TCR clusters were mostly confined to one donor each. Notes on the study in general: CD4/CD8 balance held among clones contracting day 15 to 85, and later expanders leaned CD4+. Whether day 37 second-wave clones are SARS-CoV-2-specific was not confirmed.

Per germline, CDR1 SGHDT and CDR2 YYEEEE. CDR3 length: 16 amino acids. V was cut by 0 bases and J by 4 bases, with 17 bases left in between. Constant-segment-primed 5'RACE gave TCR alpha and TCR beta cDNA libraries with sample barcodes and UMIs. TCRdb independently ran MiXCR on the 5' RACE reads; one entry per CDR3 protein. The sample holds a few hundred thousand distinct CDR3 sequences, 8% to 9% seen once. This clonotype was detected ten times or more. Its antigen is undetermined. The TCR was taken from a man between 18 and 29 years old who had mild COVID-19 (a few samples of this study predate the infection). Cell type and time point are not known. V gene TRBV5-6 combines with J gene TRBJ2-7; D assignment may be TRBD1 or TRBD2 (5 bases each). The material sequenced was PBMCs or a T cell subset sorted from them (not recorded which). Here the CDR3 reads CASSLAGPSEGYEQYV. The CDR3 DNA reads TGTGCCAGCAGCTTGGCCGGGCCCTCCGAGGGGTACGAGCAGTACGTC.